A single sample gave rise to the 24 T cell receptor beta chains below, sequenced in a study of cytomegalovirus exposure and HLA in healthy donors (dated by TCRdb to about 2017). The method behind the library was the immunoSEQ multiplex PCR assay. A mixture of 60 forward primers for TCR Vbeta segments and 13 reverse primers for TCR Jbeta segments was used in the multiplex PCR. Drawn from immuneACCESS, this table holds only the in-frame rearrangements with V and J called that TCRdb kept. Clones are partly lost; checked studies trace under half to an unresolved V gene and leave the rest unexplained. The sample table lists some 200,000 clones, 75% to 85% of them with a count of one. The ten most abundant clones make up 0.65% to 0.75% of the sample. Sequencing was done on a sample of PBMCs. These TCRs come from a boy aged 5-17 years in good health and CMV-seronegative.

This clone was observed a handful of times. CDR3 region: CASSLGTSGRDHEQYF. CDR3 nucleotides: TGTGCCAGCAGCTTAGGGACTAGCGGGAGAGACCACGAGCAGTACTTC. The genes are TRBV11-3 and TRBJ2-7; 13 nucleotides line up with TRBD2. CDR1 is SGHNT and CDR2 is YENEEA in the germline V gene. The CDR3 length is 16 residues. The junction had 5 bases not matched to a gene; V was cut back by 1 base and J by 5 bases.

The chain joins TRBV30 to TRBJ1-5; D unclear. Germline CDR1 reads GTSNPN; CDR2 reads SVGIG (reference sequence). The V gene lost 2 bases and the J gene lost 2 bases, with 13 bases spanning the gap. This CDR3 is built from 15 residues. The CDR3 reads CAWSQDFTGNQPQHF. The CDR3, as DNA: TGTGCCTGGAGTCAGGATTTTACAGGCAATCAGCCCCAGCATTTT. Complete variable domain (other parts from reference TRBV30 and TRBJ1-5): SQTIHQWPATLVQPVGSPLSLECTVEGTSNPNLYWYRQAAGRGLQLLFYSVGIGQISSEVPQNLSASRPQDRQFILSSKKLLLSDSGFYLCAWSQDFTGNQPQHFGDGTRLSIL.

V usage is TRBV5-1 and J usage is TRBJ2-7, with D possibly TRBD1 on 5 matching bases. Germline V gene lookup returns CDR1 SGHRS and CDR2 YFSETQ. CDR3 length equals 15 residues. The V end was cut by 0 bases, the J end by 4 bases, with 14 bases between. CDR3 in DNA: TGCGCCAGCAGCTTGGTAGGGCAGGGAAATTACGAGCAGTACTTC. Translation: CASSLVGQGNYEQYF. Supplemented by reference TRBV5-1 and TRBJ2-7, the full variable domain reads KAGVTQTPRYLIKTRGQQVTLSCSPISGHRSVSWYQQTPGQGLQFLFEYFSETQRNKGNFPGRFSGRQFSNSRSEMNVSTLELGDSALYLCASSLVGQGNYEQYFGPGTRLTVT.

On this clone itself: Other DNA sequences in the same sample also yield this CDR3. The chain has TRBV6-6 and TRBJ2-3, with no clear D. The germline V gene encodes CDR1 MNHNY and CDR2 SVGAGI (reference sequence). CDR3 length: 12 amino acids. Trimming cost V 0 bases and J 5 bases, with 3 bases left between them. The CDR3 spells CASSYSRDTQYF. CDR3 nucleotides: TGTGCCAGCAGTTACTCGAGAGATACGCAGTATTTT.

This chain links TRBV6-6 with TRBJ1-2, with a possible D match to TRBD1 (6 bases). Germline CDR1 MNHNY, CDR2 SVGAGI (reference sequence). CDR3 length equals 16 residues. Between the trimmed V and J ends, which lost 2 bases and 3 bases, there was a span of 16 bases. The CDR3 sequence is CASSYGPTGNDYGYTF. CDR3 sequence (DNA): TGTGCCAGCAGTTACGGACCAACAGGGAACGACTATGGCTACACCTTC.

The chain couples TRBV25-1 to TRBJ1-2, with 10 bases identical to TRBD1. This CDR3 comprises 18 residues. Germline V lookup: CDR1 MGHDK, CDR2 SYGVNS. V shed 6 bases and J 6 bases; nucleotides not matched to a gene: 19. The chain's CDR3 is CASSSYAEGTGAPNGYTF. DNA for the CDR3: TGTGCCAGCAGCTCCTACGCCGAGGGGACAGGGGCCCCAAATGGCTACACCTTC.

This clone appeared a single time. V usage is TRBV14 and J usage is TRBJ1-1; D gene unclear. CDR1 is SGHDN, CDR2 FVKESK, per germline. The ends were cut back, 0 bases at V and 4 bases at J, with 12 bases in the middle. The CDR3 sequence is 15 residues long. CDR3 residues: CASSQDEVRGTEAFF. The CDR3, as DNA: TGTGCCAGCAGCCAAGATGAGGTCCGGGGCACTGAAGCTTTCTTT.

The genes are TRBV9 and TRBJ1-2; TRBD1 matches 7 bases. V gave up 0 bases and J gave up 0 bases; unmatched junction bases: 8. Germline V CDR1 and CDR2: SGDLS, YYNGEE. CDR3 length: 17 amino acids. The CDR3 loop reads CASSVGYGTATNYGYTF. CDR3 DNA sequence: TGTGCCAGCAGCGTAGGGTACGGGACAGCAACTAACTATGGCTACACCTTC. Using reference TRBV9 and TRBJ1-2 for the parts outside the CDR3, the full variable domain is DSGVTQTPKHLITATGQRVTLRCSPRSGDLSVYWYQQSLDQGLQFLIQYYNGEERAKGNILERFSAQQFPDLHSELNLSSLELGDSALYFCASSVGYGTATNYGYTFGSGTRLTVV.

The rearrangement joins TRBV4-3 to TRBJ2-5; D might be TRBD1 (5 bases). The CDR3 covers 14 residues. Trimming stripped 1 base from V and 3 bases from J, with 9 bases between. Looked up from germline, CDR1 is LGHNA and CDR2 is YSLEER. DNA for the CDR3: TGCGCCAGCAGCCAAGGGGGCAGGGAAGAGACCCAGTACTTC. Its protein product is CASSQGGREETQYF.

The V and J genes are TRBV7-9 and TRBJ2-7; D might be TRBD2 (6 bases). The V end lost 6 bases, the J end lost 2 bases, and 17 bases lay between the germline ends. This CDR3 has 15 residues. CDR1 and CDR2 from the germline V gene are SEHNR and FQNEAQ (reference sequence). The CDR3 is CASRPEWGEPYEQYF. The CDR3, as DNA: TGTGCCAGCAGACCAGAATGGGGGGAACCCTACGAGCAGTACTTC.

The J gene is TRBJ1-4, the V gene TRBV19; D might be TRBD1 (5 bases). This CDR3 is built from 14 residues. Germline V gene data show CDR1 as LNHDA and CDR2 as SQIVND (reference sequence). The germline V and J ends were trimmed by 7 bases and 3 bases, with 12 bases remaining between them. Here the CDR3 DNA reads TGTGCCAGTACCTCGACAGACGCTAATGAAAAACTGTTTTTT. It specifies CASTSTDANEKLFF.

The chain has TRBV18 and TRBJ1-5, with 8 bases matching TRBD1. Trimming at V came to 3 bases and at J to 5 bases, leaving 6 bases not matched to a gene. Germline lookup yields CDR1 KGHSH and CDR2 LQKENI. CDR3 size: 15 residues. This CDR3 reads CASSPGQGADQPQHF. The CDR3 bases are TGTGCCAGCTCACCGGGGCAGGGGGCTGATCAGCCCCAGCATTTT. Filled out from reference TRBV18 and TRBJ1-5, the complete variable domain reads NAGVMQNPRHLVRRRGQEARLRCSPMKGHSHVYWYRQLPEEGLKFMVYLQKENIIDESGMPKERFSAEFPKEGPSILRIQQVVRGDSAAYFCASSPGQGADQPQHFGDGTRLSIL.

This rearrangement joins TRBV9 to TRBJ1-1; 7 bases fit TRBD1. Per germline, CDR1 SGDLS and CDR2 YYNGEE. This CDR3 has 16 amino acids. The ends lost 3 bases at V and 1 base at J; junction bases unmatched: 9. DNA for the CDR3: TGTGCCAGCAGCGGTGACAGGGATACGGGGAACACTGAAGCTTTCTTT. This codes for CASSGDRDTGNTEAFF.

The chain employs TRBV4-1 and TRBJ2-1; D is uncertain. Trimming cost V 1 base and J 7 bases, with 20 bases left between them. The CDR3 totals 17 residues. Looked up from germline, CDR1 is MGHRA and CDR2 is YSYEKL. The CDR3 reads CASSQVRYRGPLNEQFF. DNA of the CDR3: TGCGCCAGCAGCCAAGTTAGGTACCGCGGCCCTTTAAATGAGCAGTTCTTC.

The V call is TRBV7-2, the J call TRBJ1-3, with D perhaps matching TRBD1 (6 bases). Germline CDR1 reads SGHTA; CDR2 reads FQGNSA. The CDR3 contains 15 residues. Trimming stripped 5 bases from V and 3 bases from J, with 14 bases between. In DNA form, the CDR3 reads TGTGCCAGCAGCCGGACAGCGTTATATGGAAACACCATATATTTT. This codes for CASSRTALYGNTIYF.

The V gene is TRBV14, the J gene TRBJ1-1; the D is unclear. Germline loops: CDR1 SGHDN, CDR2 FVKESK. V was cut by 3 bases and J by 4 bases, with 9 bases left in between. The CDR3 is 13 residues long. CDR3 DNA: TGTGCCAGCAGCCAGCGACACTTCACTGAAGCTTTCTTT. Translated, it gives CASSQRHFTEAFF.

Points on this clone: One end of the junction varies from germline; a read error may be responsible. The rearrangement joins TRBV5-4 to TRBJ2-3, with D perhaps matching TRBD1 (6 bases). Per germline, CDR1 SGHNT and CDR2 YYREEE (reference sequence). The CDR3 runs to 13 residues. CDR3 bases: TGTGCCAGCAGCTTGCTGGGGGCAGACACGCAGTATTTT. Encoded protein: CASSLLGADTQYF.

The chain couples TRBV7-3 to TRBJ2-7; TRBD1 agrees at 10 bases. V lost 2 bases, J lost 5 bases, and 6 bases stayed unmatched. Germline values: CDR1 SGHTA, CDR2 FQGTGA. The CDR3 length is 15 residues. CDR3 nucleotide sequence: TGTGCCAGCAGCTTATGGGGACAGGGGTCCCACGAGCAGTACTTC. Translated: CASSLWGQGSHEQYF.

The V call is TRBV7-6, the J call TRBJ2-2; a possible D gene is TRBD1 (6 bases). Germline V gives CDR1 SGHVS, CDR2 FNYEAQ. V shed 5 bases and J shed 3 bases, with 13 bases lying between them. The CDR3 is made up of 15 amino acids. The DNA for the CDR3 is TGTGCCAGCAGCCACGCCACAGGGCACACCGGGGAGCTGTTTTTT. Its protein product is CASSHATGHTGELFF.

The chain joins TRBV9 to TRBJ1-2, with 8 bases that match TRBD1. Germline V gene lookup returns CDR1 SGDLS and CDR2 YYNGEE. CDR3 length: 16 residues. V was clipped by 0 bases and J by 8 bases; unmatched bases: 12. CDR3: CASSVGFLSDRGGYTF. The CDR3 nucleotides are TGTGCCAGCAGCGTAGGGTTCCTCAGTGACAGGGGAGGCTACACCTTC.

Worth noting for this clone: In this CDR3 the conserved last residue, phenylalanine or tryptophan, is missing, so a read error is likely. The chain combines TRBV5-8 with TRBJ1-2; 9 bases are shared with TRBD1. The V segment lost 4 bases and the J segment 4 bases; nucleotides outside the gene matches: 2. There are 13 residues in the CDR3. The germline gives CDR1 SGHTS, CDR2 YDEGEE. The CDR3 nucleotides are TGTGCCAGCAGCCCACAGGGGGCCTATGGCTACACCCTC. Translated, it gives CASSPQGAYGYTL.

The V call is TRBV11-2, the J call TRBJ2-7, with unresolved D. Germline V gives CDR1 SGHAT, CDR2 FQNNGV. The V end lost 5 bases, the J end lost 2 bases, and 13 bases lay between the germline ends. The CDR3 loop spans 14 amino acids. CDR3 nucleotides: TGTGCCAGCAGCCCTACGACTTTCCCCTACGAGCAGTACTTC. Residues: CASSPTTFPYEQYF.

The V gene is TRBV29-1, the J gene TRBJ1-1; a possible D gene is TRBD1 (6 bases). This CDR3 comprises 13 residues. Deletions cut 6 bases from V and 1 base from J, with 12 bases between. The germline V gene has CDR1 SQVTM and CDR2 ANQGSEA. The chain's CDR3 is CSVGLGGNTEAFF. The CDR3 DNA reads TGCAGCGTCGGTCTAGGGGGGAACACTGAAGCTTTCTTT. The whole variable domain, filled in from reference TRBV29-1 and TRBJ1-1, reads SAVISQKPSRDICQRGTSLTIQCQVDSQVTMMFWYRQQPGQSLTLIATANQGSEATYESGFVIDKFPISRPNLTFSTLTVSNMSPEDSSIYLCSVGLGGNTEAFFGQGTRLTVV.

CDR3 region: CASSSAGTMSYEQYF. The CDR3 coding sequence is TGTGCCAGCAGCTCGGCCGGGACTATGTCCTACGAGCAGTACTTC. V is TRBV7-2 and J is TRBJ2-5; 7 nucleotides align to TRBD2. The J call may not be correct, given that the DNA end is closer to TRBJ2-7. This CDR3 is 15 amino acids long. Germline assignment: CDR1 SGHTA and CDR2 FQGNSA.